These T cell receptor beta chains were read from a single sample in a study of T cell repertoires in cytomegalovirus infection. Their antigens are not known. MiXCR was run by TCRdb on the reads, yielding one entry per CDR3 protein. The sample lists under 350,000 distinct CDR3 sequences; roughly a fifth were seen once. The input for sequencing was cultured PBMCs, taken from culture after CMV antigen stimulation. The receptors originated from a human donor in good health (CMV status not recorded). Some clones in this sample may be carry-over from other donors' samples. CDR3s leave out the opening cysteine and the closing phenylalanine or tryptophan.

TRBV5-6	TRBJ1-4	ASSLKQGAGEKLF
TRBV12-3/TRBV12-4	TRBJ1-5	ASGPENSNQPQH
TRBV5-1	TRBJ2-1	ASSHGTDYNEQF
TRBV7-2	TRBJ2-1	ASSGTARGAYNEQF
TRBV18	TRBJ1-6	ASSPEGSNSPLH
TRBV7-9	TRBJ2-2	ASSLVSGSTKGTGELF
TRBV7-4	TRBJ1-2	ASSLSTGTAVYGYT
TRBV27	TRBJ2-1	ASTLYLSGASGRINEQF
TRBV6-1	TRBJ2-1	ASLSSSRAGDEQF
TRBV19	TRBJ1-5	ASSRDSQGRMGNQPQH
TRBV7-2	TRBJ2-1	ASSLSPNTGNVYNEQF
TRBV7-2	TRBJ2-3	ASSSRGLAATDTQY
TRBV2	TRBJ2-6	ASSEKGLLSGANVLT
TRBV6-1	TRBJ2-3	ASSESGLAVTDTQY
TRBV7-9	TRBJ1-1	ASSLDNRGGTEAF
TRBV4-3	TRBJ2-3	ASSQDAGTPGDTQY
TRBV7-2	TRBJ2-3	ASSLGGGGTDTQY
TRBV4-3	TRBJ1-2	ASSPSGGTDYYGYT
TRBV5-1	TRBJ2-1	ASSPQDFNEQF
TRBV5-1	TRBJ2-1	ASSLSGTGPWGAYEQF
TRBV5-1	TRBJ2-5	ASTIGGAQTGETQY
TRBV20-1	TRBJ2-3	SAHPTSSDTQY
TRBV5-6	TRBJ1-5	ASSLRGQGNQPQH
TRBV19	TRBJ2-1	ASRLSGADYNEQF
TRBV12-3/TRBV12-4	TRBJ2-5	ASSSEGGLTQY
TRBV5-6	TRBJ2-4	ASSFQGTKNIQY
TRBV28	TRBJ2-5	ASSLVSGGRGETQY
TRBV24-1	TRBJ2-1	ATSGLAGVDEQF
TRBV6-2/TRBV6-3	TRBJ1-2	ASSYIGQAANYGYT
TRBV4-3	TRBJ2-3	ASSQGTGGDTQY
TRBV6-2/TRBV6-3	TRBJ2-3	ASSQDRRTDTQY
TRBV6-5	TRBJ1-1	ASSYSLSPSGTEAF
TRBV4-1	TRBJ2-5	ASSQDRGGRGETQY